This entry features one T cell receptor (beta chain) sequence. The investigators split CD4+ cells into a CD45RA+ naive subset and a CD45RA-negative memory subset. This sample was taken from a study of shared clonotypes between healthy human individuals. V shed 4 bases and J 4 bases; nucleotides not matched to a gene: 11. Germline CDR1 is SGHRS and CDR2 is YFSETQ. The CDR3 has 17 residues. At the deep level, the assay was run. Measured with immunoSEQ multiplex PCR; TCRdb has only the in-frame clones, and not every one. The sample carries roughly 2.2 million clones, approximately 95% recorded once. The TCR originated in a man aged 18 to 29 in good health. Some clones in this sample may be carry-over from other donors' samples. Sequencing was done on a sample of naive CD4+ T cells from PBMCs. Regarding subset: CD45RA+ positively selected. This chain joins TRBV5-1 and TRBJ2-2, with 9 nucleotides matching TRBD1. CDR3 in DNA: TGCGCCAGCAGCACAACGACCGGGACAGGGATCACCGGGGAGCTGTTTTTT. It is translated as CASSTTTGTGITGELFF.